The 16 T cell receptor beta chains below come from one sample, sequenced in a study of T-cell memory formation after mild COVID-19. Each CDR3 protein is one row after TCRdb ran MiXCR on the 5' RACE reads. The sample shows around 340,000 distinct CDR3 sequences, around 21% of them seen only once. Sequenced sample: PBMCs or a T cell subset sorted from them (not recorded which). The origin of the receptors is an adult woman who had mild COVID-19 (a few samples of this study predate the infection). Cell type and time point are not known.

The chain links TRBV18 to TRBJ1-1; no definite D call. The CDR3 sequence is 17 residues long. Trimming shortened V by 2 bases and J by 1 base, and 17 bases separated the two germline ends. The V gene's germline CDR1 is KGHSH and CDR2 LQKENI. The CDR3 is CASSPSKVRVKNTEAFF. The CDR3 DNA is TGTGCCAGCTCACCAAGTAAGGTGAGGGTGAAGAACACTGAAGCTTTCTTT.

V and J are TRBV7-9 and TRBJ2-1; TRBD1 is a possible D gene (6 bases). CDR3 length equals 15 residues. Germline assignment: CDR1 SEHNR and CDR2 FQNEAQ (reference sequence). Between the trimmed V and J ends, which lost 5 bases and 4 bases, there was a span of 15 bases. DNA for the CDR3: TGTGCCAGCAGCCCAGGGCAGGGGTTATACAATGAGCAGTTCTTC. It encodes CASSPGQGLYNEQFF.

DNA of the CDR3: TGCAGTGGAGGGGCGAACACCGGGGAGCTGTTTTTT. Encoded protein: CSGGANTGELFF. This chain uses TRBV20-1 with TRBJ2-2, with D tentatively TRBD1 or TRBD2 (5 bases each). The CDR3 runs to 12 residues. From germline, CDR1 is DFQATT and CDR2 SNEGSKA (reference sequence). Trimming took 7 bases from V and 0 from J, leaving 6 bases between them.

This clonotype has only a few counts. The chain's CDR3 is CATSDLRQNHAPFF. Here the CDR3 DNA reads TGTGCCACCAGTGACCTGCGTCAGAACCACGCGCCGTTCTTC. The V and J genes are TRBV24-1 and TRBJ2-1; D gene unclear. CDR3 length: 14 amino acids. V lost 4 bases and J 15 bases, leaving 21 bases between the germline ends. The germline gives CDR1 KGHDR, CDR2 SFDVKD.

This clonotype was seen more than once but under ten times. This rearrangement joins TRBV20-1 to TRBJ2-3; no clear D gene. The CDR3 loop spans 15 amino acids. Germline-derived CDR1 and CDR2 are DFQATT and SNEGSKA (reference sequence). Deletions cut 3 bases from V and 0 bases from J, with 13 bases between. The DNA for the CDR3 is TGCAGTGCTAGTTCTTGGGAAAGCAGCACAGATACGCAGTATTTT. Translating gives CSASSWESSTDTQYF.

This clonotype was observed at least ten times. The rearrangement uses TRBV5-6 and TRBJ2-1, with TRBD1 identical over 7 bases. The V segment lost 1 base and the J segment 0 bases; nucleotides outside the gene matches: 1. Germline V gene sequence: CDR1 SGHDT, CDR2 YYEEEE. The CDR3 runs 15 residues. The DNA of the CDR3 is TGTGCCAGCAGCTTGCCAGGGGGCTCCTACAATGAGCAGTTCTTC. It specifies CASSLPGGSYNEQFF.

This clonotype has only a few counts. The rearrangement links TRBV5-1 to TRBJ2-1; TRBD2 aligns across 10 bases. From germline, CDR1 is SGHRS and CDR2 YFSETQ. With V trimmed by 3 bases and J by 3 bases, 3 bases remained unmatched. The CDR3 contains 15 residues. This chain's CDR3 is CASSSGLAVYNEQFF. The CDR3 nucleotides are TGCGCCAGCAGCTCCGGACTAGCGGTCTACAATGAGCAGTTCTTC.

V is TRBV5-5 and J is TRBJ2-6; 7 bases agree with TRBD1. The CDR3 is made up of 15 amino acids. Germline loops: CDR1 SGHKS, CDR2 YYEKEE (reference sequence). V dropped 4 bases and J dropped 3; count of bases not matched to a gene: 4. CDR3 in amino acids: CASSQDRRGANVLTF. CDR3 coding DNA: TGTGCCAGCAGCCAGGACAGGCGTGGGGCCAACGTCCTGACTTTC. The full variable domain, in which reference TRBV5-5 and TRBJ2-6 provide the parts outside the CDR3, is DAGVTQSPTHLIKTRGQQVTLRCSPISGHKSVSWYQQVLGQGPQFIFQYYEKEERGRGNFPDRFSARQFPNYSSELNVNALLLGDSALYLCASSQDRRGANVLTFGAGSRLTVL.

The J gene is TRBJ1-4, the V gene TRBV20-1; a possible D gene is TRBD1 (6 bases). CDR1 DFQATT and CDR2 SNEGSKA come from the germline V gene (reference sequence). The CDR3 contains 13 residues. Trimming shortened V by 1 base and J by 6 bases, and 9 bases separated the two germline ends. The CDR3 DNA is TGCAGTGCTAGAGGGAGGGGGGATGAAAAACTGTTTTTT. The encoded protein is CSARGRGDEKLFF.

This clonotype was detected only a few times. The gene calls are TRBV7-3 and TRBJ2-5, with 7 bases aligning to TRBD2. The V gene's germline CDR1 is SGHTA and CDR2 FQGTGA. The junction had 4 bases not matched to a gene; V was cut back by 5 bases and J by 7 bases. The CDR3 has 12 residues. CDR3 coding DNA: TGTGCCAGCAGCCCTGGGGGGGGGACCCAGTACTTC. Translating gives CASSPGGGTQYF.

In its sample, this clonotype was seen a few times. The chain links TRBV5-5 to TRBJ1-5; no definite D call. CDR3 length equals 15 residues. Trimming shortened V by 5 bases and J by 0 bases, and 12 bases separated the two germline ends. Germline V lookup: CDR1 SGHKS, CDR2 YYEKEE (reference sequence). The CDR3 region has the DNA TGTGCCAGCAGTTTCGGGGAAAATAGCAATCAGCCCCAGCATTTT. It encodes CASSFGENSNQPQHF.

A few counts support this clonotype. CDR3 sequence reads: CASRSPGGQGRSQETQYF. DNA of the CDR3: TGCGCCAGCAGATCTCCAGGAGGACAGGGGAGGTCCCAAGAGACCCAGTACTTC. The chain couples TRBV5-1 to TRBJ2-5, with 9 bases matching TRBD1. Germline CDR1 SGHRS, CDR2 YFSETQ. CDR3 length: 18 amino acids. The trim removed 5 bases at V and 1 base at J, leaving 15 bases unmatched.

This chain connects TRBV24-1 to TRBJ1-1; D remains ambiguous. V was trimmed by 2 bases and J by 3 bases, leaving 6 bases between them. CDR3 length: 13 residues. Germline lookup yields CDR1 KGHDR and CDR2 SFDVKD. CDR3 coding DNA: TGTGCCACCAGTGATTACAGCTACACTGAAGCTTTCTTT. Protein sequence: CATSDYSYTEAFF.

This clonotype appeared a few times. The V gene is TRBV5-5, the J gene TRBJ2-7; tentatively, D is TRBD1 (5 bases). Germline CDR1 and CDR2: SGHKS and YYEKEE (reference sequence). CDR3 length: 15 residues. V dropped 1 base and J dropped 5 bases, with 16 bases sitting between them. In DNA form, the CDR3 reads TGTGCCAGCAGCTTGCTTGCTGGGGCATGGCACGAGCAGTACTTC. Translation: CASSLLAGAWHEQYF.

The chain carries TRBV6-5 and TRBJ2-7; D is unclear. CDR1 and CDR2 from the germline V gene are MNHEY and SVGAGI. The CDR3 runs to 15 residues. The V and J ends lost 0 bases and 0 bases respectively, with 9 bases between them. CDR3 loop: CASSYSAPHSYEQYF. CDR3 nucleotide sequence: TGTGCCAGCAGTTACTCAGCACCGCACTCCTACGAGCAGTACTTC.

This clonotype was seen repeatedly, ten times or more. The chain employs TRBV5-1 and TRBJ2-5, with D possibly being TRBD1 (6 bases). This CDR3 region has 14 residues. Germline values: CDR1 SGHRS, CDR2 YFSETQ. Trimming removed 4 bases from V and 5 bases from J, with 15 bases in between. The CDR3 nucleotides are TGCGCCAGCAGCCTATCGGGACAACCGGAGACCCAGTACTTC. Protein sequence: CASSLSGQPETQYF.